The 17 T cell receptor beta chains in this list originate from one sample, sequenced in a study of identifying expanded T cells in peripheral blood. Clones were read by immunoSEQ multiplex PCR, and TCRdb kept only the in-frame ones, dropping some. Of under 100,000 clones in the sample, approximately 84% were seen once. The specimen was blood. These receptors were taken from a person between 18 and 75 years old in good health.

The genes are TRBV6-5 and TRBJ1-2; D is uncertain. This CDR3 is 11 amino acids long. The germline V and J ends were trimmed by 8 bases and 6 bases, with 10 bases remaining between them. Germline CDR1 MNHEY, CDR2 SVGAGI. The CDR3, as DNA: TGTGCCAGCCGCCACCACAATGGCTACACCTTC. Encoded protein: CASRHHNGYTF.

This rearrangement joins TRBV2 to TRBJ2-2; 7 nucleotides match TRBD1. CDR1 is SNHLY and CDR2 is FYNNEI in the germline V gene. CDR3 size: 15 residues. The V gene end was trimmed by 8 bases and the J gene end by 7 bases; junction bases not matched to a gene: 13. CDR3 coding DNA: TGTGCCAGCTCGCCGGGGACAGCCTGGGTCGGGGAGCTGTTTTTT. This gives the protein CASSPGTAWVGELFF.

This clone was seen just once. The chain combines TRBV7-9 with TRBJ2-3; 8 bases align to TRBD1. CDR1 and CDR2 (germline): SEHNR, FQNEAQ (reference sequence). This CDR3 spans 17 amino acids. V trimming: 1 base; J trimming: 2 bases; junction bases outside the gene matches: 8. In DNA, the CDR3 is TGTGCCAGCAGCTTAGTGCCGGGACAGGATTCCACAGATACGCAGTATTTT. It specifies CASSLVPGQDSTDTQYF.

This chain links TRBV19 with TRBJ2-5; the D is unclear. The length of the CDR3 is 14 residues. CDR1 is LNHDA, CDR2 SQIVND, per germline (reference sequence). V was pared by 5 bases and J by 0 bases, with 10 bases between. CDR3 protein: CASSFELYQETQYF. Written as DNA, the CDR3 is TGTGCCAGTAGTTTCGAGTTGTACCAAGAGACCCAGTACTTC.

In its sample, this clone is medium-sized. This rearrangement joins TRBV5-6 to TRBJ1-2; D gene ambiguous. Trimming stripped 0 bases from V and 2 bases from J, with 5 bases between. There are 13 residues in the CDR3. Looked up from germline, CDR1 is SGHDT and CDR2 is YYEEEE. The CDR3: CASSLGVNYGYTF. CDR3 coding DNA: TGTGCCAGCAGCTTGGGGGTCAACTATGGCTACACCTTC.

The sample holds one count of this clone. This chain joins TRBV4-1 and TRBJ2-5; the match to TRBD2 covers 8 bases. The junction had 5 bases not matched to a gene; V was cut back by 0 bases and J by 2 bases. The germline V gene has CDR1 MGHRA and CDR2 YSYEKL. The CDR3 sequence is 16 residues long. The CDR3 reads CASSQESGGGQETQYF. Here the CDR3 DNA reads TGCGCCAGCAGCCAAGAGTCGGGGGGGGGACAAGAGACCCAGTACTTC.

The chain joins TRBV7-9 to TRBJ2-3, with a tentative D call TRBD2 (6 bases). The V gene lost 1 base and the J gene lost 4 bases, with 12 bases spanning the gap. CDR1 is SEHNR and CDR2 is FQNEAQ in the germline V gene (reference sequence). The CDR3 totals 15 residues. DNA of the CDR3: TGTGCCAGCAGCTTAGGCCCCGCGGGATCAGATACGCAGTATTTT. This gives the protein CASSLGPAGSDTQYF.

V usage is TRBV4-1 and J usage is TRBJ2-1; D is uncertain. The germline V gene has CDR1 MGHRA and CDR2 YSYEKL. The CDR3 sequence is 12 residues long. With 4 bases removed from V and 9 bases from J, the gap between germline ends came to 10 bases. In DNA form, the CDR3 reads TGCGCCAGCAGCCCCTCCCCGGGTGAGCAGTTCTTC. Protein: CASSPSPGEQFF.

V usage is TRBV10-2 and J usage is TRBJ2-1, with 14 bases matching TRBD2. The CDR3 is 17 amino acids. The V gene's germline CDR1 is WSHSY and CDR2 SAAADI. J was trimmed by 5 bases and V by 7 bases; bases with no gene match: 10. CDR3 residues: CASTRLAGGVLNNEQFF. As DNA, the CDR3 is TGCGCCAGCACGCGACTAGCGGGGGGGGTTTTAAACAATGAGCAGTTCTTC.

The chain has TRBV21-1 and TRBJ1-3; the D call of TRBD1 is as the table states it, not checked on the DNA. TRBV21-1 is designated a pseudogene. The length of the CDR3 is 18 residues. CDR3 nucleotide sequence: TGTGCCAGCAGCAAAGAAGGGGGACAGGGAGGAACTGGAAACACCATATATTTT. It is translated as CASSKEGGQGGTGNTIYF.

The CDR3 region has the DNA TGTGCCAGCAGTCTCTTGAACACTGAAGCTTTCTTT. It codes for CASSLLNTEAFF. The V call is TRBV28, the J call TRBJ1-1, with D hard to call. CDR3 length equals 12 residues. Germline values: CDR1 MDHEN, CDR2 SYDVKM. Deletions cut 5 bases from V and 0 bases from J, with 4 bases between.

The CDR3 DNA follows: TGTGCCAGCTCACCACCCGGGACAGGACCCCAAAAACTGTTTTTT. Its protein is CASSPPGTGPQKLFF. This sequence joins TRBV18 and TRBJ1-4; TRBD1 matches at 8 bases. With 0 bases clipped from V and 9 bases from J, the junction kept 6 bases outside the gene matches. There are 15 residues in the CDR3. The germline CDR1 and CDR2 sequences are KGHSH and LQKENI.

V is TRBV23-1 and J is TRBJ2-2; 7 bases line up with TRBD1. TRBV23-1 is treated as an ORF (open reading frame) with a function not yet certain. This CDR3 has 16 residues. The V gene end was trimmed by 7 bases and the J gene end by 3 bases; junction bases not matched to a gene: 11. CDR3 sequence (DNA): TGCGCCAGCACCCCGTTGGGACAGTTATACACCGGGGAGCTGTTTTTT. Protein: CASTPLGQLYTGELFF.

This chain uses TRBV7-8 with TRBJ2-1; D unresolved. Germline V gene data show CDR1 as SGHVS and CDR2 as FQNEAQ. This CDR3 region has 14 residues. V lost 0 bases, J lost 9 bases, and 12 bases lay in between. The CDR3 nucleotides are TGTGCCAGCAGCTTAGCGGGTCCAGTGGGTGAGCAGTTCTTC. Residues: CASSLAGPVGEQFF.

The rearrangement joins TRBV9 to TRBJ2-2; 10 bases agree with TRBD1. V shed 4 bases, J shed 7 bases, and the junction held 10 bases outside the gene matches. The CDR3 loop spans 16 amino acids. Germline CDR1 is SGDLS and CDR2 is YYNGEE. CDR3 in DNA: TGTGCCAGCAGCCCCTGGACAGGGGGAGAAATCGGGGAGCTGTTTTTT. It translates to CASSPWTGGEIGELFF.

The V gene is TRBV4-3, the J gene TRBJ1-2; D is unclear. Germline CDR1 reads LGHNA; CDR2 reads YSLEER. V lost 1 base and J 3 bases, leaving 6 bases between the germline ends. The CDR3 totals 13 residues. This CDR3 is CASSQGLYYGYTF. CDR3 sequence (DNA): TGCGCCAGCAGCCAAGGTCTCTACTATGGCTACACCTTC.

The V gene is TRBV27, the J gene TRBJ2-5, with D tentatively TRBD1 (5 bases). CDR1 and CDR2 (germline): MNHEY, SMNVEV (reference sequence). The CDR3 totals 15 residues. The V end was cut by 1 base, the J end by 5 bases, with 14 bases between. CDR3 coding DNA: TGTGCCAGCAGTTTATTAGGGGCCCGCCCTGAGACCCAGTACTTC. Amino acid sequence: CASSLLGARPETQYF.